The 20 T cell receptor beta chains listed next were all sequenced from one sample in a study of T cell responses to AZD1222 COVID-19 vaccine. This table comes from immunoSEQ multiplex PCR, and its TCRdb copy is limited to in-frame clones, with some not included. The sample lists some 150,000 clones, just over 90% occurring once. The input for sequencing was peripheral blood, taken on day 0 of MenACWY control vaccination. All receptors derive from an adult in good health.

V is TRBV10-3 and J is TRBJ1-1, with TRBD1 matching over 12 bases. The CDR3 totals 15 residues. J lost 5 bases, V lost 4 bases, and 5 bases had no gene match. Germline assignment: CDR1 ENHRY and CDR2 SYGVKD. In DNA form, the CDR3 reads TGTGCCATCAGTGGGGGACAGGGGGCAGGTACTGAAGCTTTCTTT. It is translated as CAISGGQGAGTEAFF.

The J gene is TRBJ2-1, the V gene TRBV2, with D unclear. V gave up 9 bases and J gave up 5 bases, with 2 bases separating them. Germline lookup yields CDR1 SNHLY and CDR2 FYNNEI. There are 9 residues in the CDR3. CDR3 DNA sequence: TGTGCCAGTAACAATGAGCAGTTCTTC. Translated, it gives CASNNEQFF.

The V call is TRBV19, the J call TRBJ1-5, with D perhaps matching TRBD1 (6 bases). Germline values: CDR1 LNHDA, CDR2 SQIVND (reference sequence). The CDR3 totals 15 residues. V lost 5 bases, J lost 2 bases, and 13 bases lay in between. For the CDR3, the DNA is TGTGCCAGTAGTGTACAGGGTTTGGGCAATCAGCCCCAGCATTTT. Translated: CASSVQGLGNQPQHF.

This clone showed up just a few times. The chain couples TRBV5-1 to TRBJ2-3; 9 positions agree with TRBD2. V was pared by 3 bases and J by 2 bases, with 4 bases of the junction left unmatched. This CDR3 comprises 15 residues. CDR1 is SGHRS, CDR2 YFSETQ, per germline. For the CDR3, the DNA is TGCGCCAGCAGCTCCGGGACTAGCACCACAGATACGCAGTATTTT. It is translated as CASSSGTSTTDTQYF.

The chain combines TRBV5-1 with TRBJ2-1; TRBD2 aligns across 7 bases. From germline, CDR1 is SGHRS and CDR2 YFSETQ. The CDR3 covers 14 residues. Germline trimming cut 2 bases from V and 4 bases from J; bases unmatched to any gene: 3. The CDR3 region is CASSFRSGYNEQFF. The CDR3, as DNA: TGCGCCAGCAGCTTTCGTAGCGGGTACAATGAGCAGTTCTTC. The full variable domain, with the rest looked up from reference TRBV5-1 and TRBJ2-1, is KAGVTQTPRYLIKTRGQQVTLSCSPISGHRSVSWYQQTPGQGLQFLFEYFSETQRNKGNFPGRFSGRQFSNSRSEMNVSTLELGDSALYLCASSFRSGYNEQFFGPGTRLTVL.

The CDR3 bases are TGTGCCAGCAGCTTACGGACAGGGTTGAACACTGAAGCTTTCTTT. Translation gives CASSLRTGLNTEAFF. The rearrangement links TRBV7-9 to TRBJ1-1, with 8 bases matching TRBD1. The CDR3 spans 15 residues. J lost 0 bases, V lost 2 bases, and 2 bases had no gene match. The germline gives CDR1 SEHNR, CDR2 FQNEAQ (reference sequence).

The V and J genes are TRBV25-1 and TRBJ1-1, with D possibly being TRBD1 (5 bases). CDR1 is MGHDK and CDR2 is SYGVNS in the germline V gene. Trimming took off 5 bases at V and 3 bases at J, with 13 bases between the two ends. The CDR3 totals 14 residues. The CDR3: CASSTRDRYTEAFF. CDR3 coding DNA: TGTGCCAGCAGTACCCGGGACCGGTACACTGAAGCTTTCTTT.

In this sample, this clone turned up once. The J gene is TRBJ2-7, the V gene TRBV5-8, with a possible D match to TRBD2 (6 bases). Trimming removed 4 bases at V and 4 bases at J, with 21 bases between. The CDR3 contains 16 residues. The germline CDR1 and CDR2 sequences are SGHTS and YDEGEE. DNA for the CDR3: TGTGCCAGCAGCCGCATCACCGGGACTTTGATTTACGAGCAGTACTTC. This sequence encodes CASSRITGTLIYEQYF.

This sequence joins TRBV15 and TRBJ2-5, with D perhaps matching TRBD2 (5 bases). The CDR3 contains 15 residues. Germline CDR1 LNHNV, CDR2 YYDKDF (reference sequence). V lost 0 bases and J lost 3, with 11 bases in between. CDR3 in DNA: TGTGCCACCAGCAGAGATAAGGCAGCGGAAGAGACCCAGTACTTC. It codes for CATSRDKAAEETQYF.

The rearrangement links TRBV6-6 to TRBJ1-2; perhaps TRBD1 as D (6 bases). The CDR3 totals 15 residues. V lost 7 bases and J lost 4, with 19 bases in between. CDR1 MNHNY and CDR2 SVGAGI come from the germline V gene (reference sequence). As DNA, the CDR3 is TGTGCCAGCAACCCCCCCGACAGGTTCTCCTATGGCTACACCTTC. Translation: CASNPPDRFSYGYTF.

This rearrangement joins TRBV13 to TRBJ1-1; a weak D match, TRBD1 (5 bases). CDR3 length equals 14 residues. CDR1 is PRHDT and CDR2 is FYEKMQ in the germline V gene (reference sequence). The germline V and J ends were trimmed by 4 bases and 8 bases, with 17 bases remaining between them. In DNA form, the CDR3 reads TGTGCCAGCAGCTCGCAACCGGGACTCCCAGAAGCTTTCTTT. It specifies CASSSQPGLPEAFF.

The chain combines TRBV2 with TRBJ2-2; no reliable D call. CDR3 length equals 14 residues. CDR1 and CDR2 (germline): SNHLY, FYNNEI. Trimming pared 6 bases from V and 1 base from J, leaving 9 bases between. CDR3 nucleotide sequence: TGTGCCAGCAGCAATTTCCGGAACACCGGGGAGCTGTTTTTT. Its translation: CASSNFRNTGELFF.

This rearrangement joins TRBV5-1 to TRBJ2-6; no clear D gene. V was shortened by 1 base and J by 0 bases, with 5 bases between the two germline ends. The germline gives CDR1 SGHRS, CDR2 YFSETQ. The CDR3 is 15 amino acids. The chain's CDR3 is CASSLYSSGANVLTF. The CDR3 coding sequence is TGCGCCAGCAGCTTGTATAGCTCTGGGGCCAACGTCCTGACTTTC.

This clone appeared a few times. The gene calls are TRBV28 and TRBJ1-6; 9 bases are shared with TRBD1. The length of the CDR3 is 15 residues. Unmatched junction bases numbered 5, after V lost 2 bases and J lost 9 bases. Germline V gene data show CDR1 as MDHEN and CDR2 as SYDVKM. The CDR3 bases are TGTGCCAGCAGTTTAGGCACAGGGGGCTCTTCACCCCTCCACTTT. Translated, it gives CASSLGTGGSSPLHF.

V gene TRBV7-8 combines with J gene TRBJ2-2, with D perhaps matching TRBD1 (5 bases). The germline V gene encodes CDR1 SGHVS and CDR2 FQNEAQ. The CDR3 totals 16 residues. V shed 1 base and J shed 6 bases, with 15 bases lying between them. The CDR3 region is CASSLVPGSQAGELFF. The CDR3 DNA is TGTGCCAGCAGCTTAGTTCCCGGGTCACAGGCCGGGGAGCTGTTTTTT.

The V call is TRBV6-2 or TRBV6-3, the J call TRBJ1-6; the match to TRBD1 covers 7 bases. The V and J ends lost 4 bases and 0 bases, in that order; junction bases with no gene match: 18. CDR1 and CDR2 from the germline V gene are MNHEY and SVGEGT. This CDR3 has 21 amino acids. The CDR3 nucleotides are TGTGCCAGCAGTTCCCTCCACCGGGACAGCCTCTACAGCTCCTATAATTCACCCCTCCACTTT. It is translated as CASSSLHRDSLYSSYNSPLHF.

The table lists this clone with a few counts. V gene TRBV5-1 combines with J gene TRBJ2-7; D unclear. The CDR3 is 13 amino acids. V dropped 4 bases and J dropped 0 bases, with 8 bases sitting between them. Germline-derived CDR1 and CDR2 are SGHRS and YFSETQ. The CDR3 is CASSHGPSYEQYF. As DNA, the CDR3 is TGCGCCAGCAGCCACGGACCCTCCTACGAGCAGTACTTC.

The chain has TRBV9 and TRBJ2-7; maybe TRBD2 (6 bases). V lost 0 bases and J lost 1, with 11 bases in between. The germline gives CDR1 SGDLS, CDR2 YYNGEE. The CDR3 covers 15 residues. The CDR3 DNA is TGTGCCAGCAGCGTAGGACTAGATGGGTCCTACGAGCAGTACTTC. This translates into CASSVGLDGSYEQYF.

This chain links TRBV5-6 with TRBJ2-7; D possibly corresponds to TRBD1 (6 bases). Trimming took 3 bases from V and 9 from J, leaving 16 bases between them. The CDR3 runs 13 residues. CDR1 and CDR2 (germline): SGHDT, YYEEEE. CDR3 in DNA: TGTGCCAGCAGCTCCGGACAGAGGCTGGGGCAGTACTTC. Amino acid sequence: CASSSGQRLGQYF.

The J gene is TRBJ1-1, the V gene TRBV6-5; unclear D gene. Trimming stripped 6 bases from V and 1 base from J, with 9 bases between. This CDR3 spans 13 amino acids. CDR1 is MNHEY, CDR2 SVGAGI, per germline. Here the CDR3 DNA reads TGTGCCAGCAGCCAGACGCCGAACACTGAAGCTTTCTTT. Translating gives CASSQTPNTEAFF.